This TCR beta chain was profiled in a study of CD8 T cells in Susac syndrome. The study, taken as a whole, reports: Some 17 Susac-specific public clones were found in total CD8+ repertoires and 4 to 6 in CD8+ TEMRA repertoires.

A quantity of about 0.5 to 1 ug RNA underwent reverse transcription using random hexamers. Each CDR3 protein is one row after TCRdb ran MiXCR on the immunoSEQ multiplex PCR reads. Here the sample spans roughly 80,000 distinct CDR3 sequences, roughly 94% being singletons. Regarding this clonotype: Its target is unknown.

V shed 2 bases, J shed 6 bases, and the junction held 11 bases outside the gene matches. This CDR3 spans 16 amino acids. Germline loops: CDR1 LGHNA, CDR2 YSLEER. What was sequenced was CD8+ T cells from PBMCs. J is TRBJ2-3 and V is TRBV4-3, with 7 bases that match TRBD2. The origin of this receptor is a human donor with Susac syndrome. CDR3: CASSQRDAGDGDTQYF. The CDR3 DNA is TGCGCCAGCAGCCAAAGAGACGCGGGGGATGGGGATACGCAGTATTTT.